What follows are 32 T cell receptor beta chains derived from one specimen sequenced in a study of spatial heterogeneity in lung cancer. Time point in this sample: sample taken at primary tumor resection. Unsorted samples of tumor, nontumor lung or frozen PBMC had their whole RNA sequenced. TCRdb used MiXCR to reprocess the 5' RACE reads, holding one entry per CDR3 protein. The sample includes some 85,000 distinct CDR3 sequences, about a fifth of them seen just once. The sequencing used PBMCs, collected at surgery. These receptors were taken from a male donor with early-stage non-small cell lung cancer.

The rearrangement uses TRBV7-2 and TRBJ2-3; D might be TRBD2 (6 bases). Germline lookup yields CDR1 SGHTA and CDR2 FQGNSA. V gave up 5 bases and J gave up 5 bases, with 14 bases separating them. CDR3 length equals 14 residues. The CDR3 here is CASSLRDSQDTQYF. Written as DNA, the CDR3 is TGTGCCAGCAGCCTCCGGGACTCTCAAGATACGCAGTATTTT.

This clonotype showed up just a few times. V is TRBV4-1 and J is TRBJ1-2, with D hard to call. Germline V lookup: CDR1 MGHRA, CDR2 YSYEKL. The CDR3 covers 15 residues. V lost 1 base and J 1 base, leaving 10 bases between the germline ends. This CDR3 is CASSQVLGSNYGYTF. CDR3 sequence (DNA): TGCGCCAGCAGCCAAGTTCTAGGGAGTAACTATGGCTACACCTTC.

This clonotype was recorded a few times. The chain joins TRBV7-6 to TRBJ1-5; D is undetermined. V was shortened by 5 bases and J by 1 base, with 15 bases between the two germline ends. The CDR3 length is 16 residues. Germline V CDR1 and CDR2: SGHVS, FNYEAQ. The CDR3, as DNA: TGTGCCAGCAGCCTGAATAGCTTGGGAAGCAATCAGCCCCAGCATTTT. The encoded protein is CASSLNSLGSNQPQHF.

This clonotype showed up just a few times. V gene TRBV6-2 or TRBV6-3 combines with J gene TRBJ1-1, with 8 nucleotides matching TRBD1. Germline values: CDR1 MNHEY, CDR2 SVGEGT. The CDR3 covers 18 residues. V gave up 5 bases and J gave up 2 bases; unmatched junction bases: 16. The CDR3 protein is CASSPNPTGGWTNTEAFF. CDR3 DNA sequence: TGTGCCAGCAGTCCGAATCCCACAGGGGGATGGACAAACACTGAAGCTTTCTTT.

The chain joins TRBV11-2 to TRBJ2-1, with D hard to call. The CDR3 has 11 residues. V was shortened by 1 base and J by 10 bases, with 5 bases between the two germline ends. From germline, CDR1 is SGHAT and CDR2 FQNNGV. In nucleotides, the CDR3 is TGTGCCAGCAGCTTAGTGGTGGAGCAGTTCTTC. Translated, it gives CASSLVVEQFF.

The chain uses TRBV18 and TRBJ2-7, with TRBD1 matching over 8 bases. With V trimmed by 3 bases and J by 0 bases, 4 bases remained unmatched. CDR1 is KGHSH and CDR2 is LQKENI in the germline V gene. The CDR3 covers 15 residues. The CDR3 here is CASSPTGDSSYEQYF. The CDR3 DNA follows: TGTGCCAGCTCACCGACAGGGGACAGCTCCTACGAGCAGTACTTC.

This clonotype was counted a few times. V gene TRBV4-2 combines with J gene TRBJ2-5, with a tentative D call TRBD2 (5 bases). V was trimmed by 0 bases and J by 4 bases, leaving 12 bases between them. CDR1 and CDR2 from the germline V gene are LGHNA and YNFKEQ. The CDR3 length is 15 residues. This chain's CDR3 is CASSQDEGTRETQYF. The CDR3, as DNA: TGTGCCAGCAGCCAAGATGAGGGTACGAGAGAGACCCAGTACTTC.

A few counts support this clonotype. The chain uses TRBV20-1 and TRBJ2-2; no clear D. The germline V and J ends were trimmed by 5 bases and 5 bases, with 12 bases remaining between them. The CDR3 sequence is 13 residues long. Per germline, CDR1 DFQATT and CDR2 SNEGSKA (reference sequence). The CDR3 DNA follows: TGCAGTGCTTCCCCGAGTTTGACCGGGGAGCTGTTTTTT. Protein product: CSASPSLTGELFF.

V usage is TRBV4-3 and J usage is TRBJ2-3; a weak D match, TRBD1 (6 bases). With 5 bases removed from V and 2 bases from J, the gap between germline ends came to 11 bases. CDR1 and CDR2 from the germline V gene are LGHNA and YSLEER. The CDR3 loop spans 14 amino acids. Here the CDR3 reads CASSDRPHTDTQYF. DNA of the CDR3: TGCGCCAGCAGCGACAGGCCTCACACAGATACGCAGTATTTT.

This clonotype turned up a few times. This chain connects TRBV7-3 to TRBJ2-2, with unresolved D. This CDR3 has 14 amino acids. Germline CDR1 SGHTA, CDR2 FQGTGA. Trimming removed 5 bases from V and 1 base from J, with 8 bases in between. CDR3 amino acids: CASSVDWNTGELFF. DNA for the CDR3: TGTGCCAGCAGCGTCGACTGGAACACCGGGGAGCTGTTTTTT.

This clonotype was recorded a few times. V gene TRBV5-1 combines with J gene TRBJ1-2; D call uncertain. The V end was cut by 2 bases, the J end by 2 bases, with 7 bases between. Germline V gives CDR1 SGHRS, CDR2 YFSETQ. This CDR3 has 13 residues. CDR3 sequence: CASSFGENYGYTF. DNA of the CDR3: TGCGCCAGCAGCTTCGGAGAGAACTATGGCTACACCTTC. The full variable domain, rest sourced from reference TRBV5-1 and TRBJ1-2, is KAGVTQTPRYLIKTRGQQVTLSCSPISGHRSVSWYQQTPGQGLQFLFEYFSETQRNKGNFPGRFSGRQFSNSRSEMNVSTLELGDSALYLCASSFGENYGYTFGSGTRLTVV.

In this sample, this clonotype turned up a few times. CDR3 DNA sequence: TGTGCCAGCAGCGTAAGGGGAGCGGCCGGGGAATCGCGTGGCTACACCTTC. Translated, it gives CASSVRGAAGESRGYTF. The V gene is TRBV11-3, the J gene TRBJ1-2; tentatively, D is TRBD1 (5 bases). Germline V CDR1 and CDR2: SGHNT, YENEEA. Trimming stripped 5 bases from V and 7 bases from J, with 26 bases between. The CDR3 is 17 residues long.

A few counts support this clonotype. CDR3 loop: CASSREQGRGEFF. CDR3 DNA sequence: TGTGCCAGCAGCCGAGAGCAGGGTAGGGGAGAGTTCTTC. V is TRBV2 and J is TRBJ2-1; D may be TRBD1 or TRBD2 (5 bases each). Germline CDR1 reads SNHLY; CDR2 reads FYNNEI. The length of the CDR3 is 13 residues. V gave up 6 bases and J gave up 14 bases, with 20 bases separating them.

This clonotype showed up just once. This chain links TRBV20-1 with TRBJ2-1; D is undetermined. CDR1 DFQATT and CDR2 SNEGSKA come from the germline V gene (reference sequence). V gave up 0 bases and J gave up 0 bases, with 12 bases separating them. The CDR3 extends over 16 amino acids. The CDR3 loop is CSARDMGEFSYNEQFF. In nucleotides, the CDR3 is TGCAGTGCTAGAGATATGGGTGAATTCTCCTACAATGAGCAGTTCTTC.

The gene calls are TRBV28 and TRBJ1-1, with a tentative D call TRBD1 (5 bases). Germline CDR1 and CDR2: MDHEN and SYDVKM. V was trimmed by 2 bases and J by 5 bases, leaving 12 bases between them. This CDR3 has 14 amino acids. CDR3 amino acids: CASSLPRGGTEAFF. The CDR3 nucleotides read TGTGCCAGCAGTTTACCCCGGGGGGGTACTGAAGCTTTCTTT. The full variable domain, completed using reference TRBV28 and TRBJ1-1, is DVKVTQSSRYLVKRTGEKVFLECVQDMDHENMFWYRQDPGLGLRLIYFSYDVKMKEKGDIPEGYSVSREKKERFSLILESASTNQTSMYLCASSLPRGGTEAFFGQGTRLTVV.

The table lists this clonotype with a few counts. V usage is TRBV5-1 and J usage is TRBJ2-3; a weak D match, TRBD1 (6 bases). The germline gives CDR1 SGHRS, CDR2 YFSETQ. Trimming left V 0 bases short and J 4 bases short, with 15 bases between. CDR3 length: 16 residues. The CDR3 loop reads CASSLDGQPQSDTQYF. The CDR3 DNA follows: TGCGCCAGCAGCTTGGACGGACAGCCACAGTCAGATACGCAGTATTTT.

The CDR3 sequence is CASSNRAWGYEQYF. CDR3 bases: TGTGCCAGCAGCAACCGCGCTTGGGGCTACGAGCAGTACTTC. The chain has TRBV28 and TRBJ2-7; D is uncertain. This CDR3 region has 14 residues. Per the germline V gene, CDR1 is MDHEN and CDR2 is SYDVKM. Trimming left V 6 bases short and J 3 bases short, with 15 bases between.

This clonotype was recorded at least ten times. The chain carries TRBV29-1 and TRBJ1-1; D remains unclear. The germline CDR1 and CDR2 sequences are SQVTM and ANQGSEA. V lost 5 bases to trimming and J lost 0 bases, with 7 bases between them. There are 12 residues in the CDR3. In DNA, the CDR3 is TGCAGCGTTAGCCAGGTGAACACTGAAGCTTTCTTT. This translates into CSVSQVNTEAFF.

In this sample, this clonotype turned up a few times. The V call is TRBV12-3 or TRBV12-4, the J call TRBJ1-5, with D possibly TRBD1 on 5 matching bases. This CDR3 has 13 residues. The germline V and J ends were trimmed by 7 bases and 6 bases, with 13 bases remaining between them. The CDR3 loop reads CASTVQGGQPQHF. The DNA for the CDR3 is TGTGCCAGCACCGTTCAGGGAGGTCAGCCCCAGCATTTT.

This clonotype occurred many times. Sequence at one end of the junction differs from germline and may be a read error. The rearrangement links TRBV7-2 to TRBJ2-4, with D maybe TRBD1 (6 bases). The length of the CDR3 is 13 residues. Per germline, CDR1 SGHTA and CDR2 FQGNSA. The CDR3 spells CASSLAPGARMNF. The CDR3 region has the DNA TGTGCCAGCAGCTTAGCGCCAGGGGCGAGGATGAACTTC.

The J gene is TRBJ2-3, the V gene TRBV7-2; 11 positions agree with TRBD2. V lost 5 bases and J lost 3; bases outside the gene matches: 4. The CDR3 is made up of 15 amino acids. CDR1 and CDR2 from the germline V gene are SGHTA and FQGNSA. The CDR3 loop is CASSPWTSGTDTQYF. The CDR3 nucleotides are TGTGCCAGCAGCCCCTGGACTAGCGGGACAGATACGCAGTATTTT. The full variable domain, its missing parts supplied by reference TRBV7-2 and TRBJ2-3, is GAGVSQSPSNKVTEKGKDVELRCDPISGHTALYWYRQSLGQGLEFLIYFQGNSAPDKSGLPSDRFSAERTGGSVSTLTIQRTQQEDSAVYLCASSPWTSGTDTQYFGPGTRLTVL.

This rearrangement joins TRBV30 to TRBJ2-3, with D hard to call. This CDR3 has 12 amino acids. The germline gives CDR1 GTSNPN, CDR2 SVGIG (reference sequence). Deletions cut 0 bases from V and 1 base from J, with 2 bases between. CDR3 coding DNA: TGTGCCTGGAGTGTTGGCACAGATACGCAGTATTTT. This gives the protein CAWSVGTDTQYF.

The chain uses TRBV28 and TRBJ1-5, with 9 nucleotides matching TRBD1. J lost 5 bases, V lost 11 bases, and 10 bases had no gene match. This CDR3 contains 14 residues. CDR1 is MDHEN and CDR2 is SYDVKM in the germline V gene. CDR3: CAARPGTGYQPQHF. The CDR3 nucleotides are TGTGCCGCACGGCCCGGGACAGGGTATCAGCCCCAGCATTTT. The full variable domain, with the rest looked up from reference TRBV28 and TRBJ1-5, is DVKVTQSSRYLVKRTGEKVFLECVQDMDHENMFWYRQDPGLGLRLIYFSYDVKMKEKGDIPEGYSVSREKKERFSLILESASTNQTSMYLCAARPGTGYQPQHFGDGTRLSIL.

V gene TRBV6-2 or TRBV6-3 combines with J gene TRBJ1-2; no clear D. This CDR3 is built from 16 residues. Germline CDR1 reads MNHEY; CDR2 reads SVGEGT. The V gene lost 6 bases and the J gene lost 6 bases, with 23 bases spanning the gap. This CDR3 reads CASSHLVPGKEDGYTF. The DNA for the CDR3 is TGTGCCAGCAGCCATCTTGTACCGGGAAAAGAGGATGGCTACACCTTC.

The table lists this clonotype with a few counts. This chain links TRBV24-1 with TRBJ1-1; TRBD1 matches at 8 bases. This CDR3 spans 15 amino acids. Germline CDR1 reads KGHDR; CDR2 reads SFDVKD. The V gene end was trimmed by 3 bases and the J gene end by 4 bases; junction bases not matched to a gene: 6. CDR3 in DNA: TGTGCCACCAGTGATCCGGGGACAGGTGGCACTGAAGCTTTCTTT. This gives the protein CATSDPGTGGTEAFF.

The gene calls are TRBV7-2 and TRBJ2-3; 8 nucleotides line up with TRBD1. There are 15 residues in the CDR3. V lost 1 base, J lost 3 bases, and 3 bases stayed unmatched. The V gene's germline CDR1 is SGHTA and CDR2 FQGNSA. The chain's CDR3 is CASSLDGQGTDTQYF. The CDR3 DNA reads TGTGCCAGCAGCTTAGACGGACAGGGAACAGATACGCAGTATTTT.

The CDR3 DNA reads as TGTGCCAGCTCACCACGCAGCGGGGGCCGGCACCTAAAAGAGACCCAGTACTTC. Translated, it gives CASSPRSGGRHLKETQYF. The chain is built from TRBV18 and TRBJ2-5, with TRBD2 matching over 8 bases. Trimming removed 1 base from V and 3 bases from J; junction bases left unmatched: 13. Germline CDR1 is KGHSH and CDR2 is LQKENI. CDR3 length: 18 residues.

This clonotype rates as medium-sized. The chain carries TRBV10-3 and TRBJ2-1; 10 bases are shared with TRBD1. Germline V gene sequence: CDR1 ENHRY, CDR2 SYGVKD. The trim removed 10 bases at V and 8 bases at J, leaving 11 bases unmatched. This CDR3 is 14 amino acids long. The CDR3 reads CATTGQGRVDEQFF. CDR3 sequence (DNA): TGTGCCACCACGGGACAGGGGCGAGTCGATGAGCAGTTCTTC.

This clonotype was picked up a small number of times. This chain joins TRBV30 and TRBJ2-3; 9 bases match TRBD2. The V and J ends lost 6 bases and 0 bases, in that order; junction bases with no gene match: 4. CDR3 length equals 14 residues. Germline CDR1 and CDR2: GTSNPN and SVGIG (reference sequence). As DNA, the CDR3 is TGTGCCTGTCACCTAGCGGGGAGCACAGATACGCAGTATTTT. Translating it yields CACHLAGSTDTQYF.

The chain is built from TRBV19 and TRBJ2-5; TRBD1 is a possible D gene (6 bases). Germline assignment: CDR1 LNHDA and CDR2 SQIVND (reference sequence). The CDR3 extends over 14 amino acids. Trimming stripped 2 bases from V and 4 bases from J, with 11 bases between. The CDR3 DNA is TGTGCCAGTAGTATATCAGGGGCCCGAGAGACCCAGTACTTC. This translates into CASSISGARETQYF.

This clonotype has ten or more counts. This chain connects TRBV10-3 to TRBJ1-2; TRBD1 is a possible D gene (5 bases). Germline V CDR1 and CDR2: ENHRY, SYGVKD. V was cut by 8 bases and J by 2 bases, with 15 bases left in between. This CDR3 has 14 amino acids. CDR3 sequence: CAIQGTDQNYGYTF. The CDR3 DNA reads TGTGCCATCCAAGGGACCGACCAAAACTATGGCTACACCTTC.

The CDR3 DNA reads as TGCGCCAGCAGCCCCGGGACAGTCTCCATTCAGTACTTC. Translating it yields CASSPGTVSIQYF. This chain uses TRBV5-1 with TRBJ2-4, with TRBD1 identical over 7 bases. Germline V gene sequence: CDR1 SGHRS, CDR2 YFSETQ. CDR3 length: 13 amino acids. The junction had 7 bases not matched to a gene; V was cut back by 4 bases and J by 9 bases.